The rows below give T cell receptor beta chains drawn from one sample of a study of blood T cell repertoires in COVID-19. Assay used: immunoSEQ multiplex PCR; TCRdb lists only in-frame clones, some missing. The table lists some 510,000 clones, roughly 90% of them singletons. The sequenced material came from PBMCs or T cells enriched from blood (not recorded which). The receptor set was obtained from a woman in her forties who had recovered from COVID-19. CDR3s include the opening cysteine and the closing phenylalanine or tryptophan. A D gene is named only where the DNA matches it firmly. The size of a clone is reported for some rows only, either as once, few or many, or as a class for expanded clones.

>TRBJ1-1|-|TRBV4-3|-
CASSQSRGDTEAFF
TGCGCCAGCAGCCAATCCCGGGGGGACACTGAAGCTTTCTTT
>TRBJ2-2|TRBD2|TRBV3-1/TRBV3-2|-
CASSQEMGGTSPGTGELFF
TGTGCCAGCAGCCAAGAAATGGGCGGGACTAGTCCTGGCACCGGGGAGCTGTTTTTT
>TRBJ2-2|TRBD2|TRBV11-2|-
CASSSERERNGELFF
TGTGCCAGCAGCTCAGAGCGGGAGCGGAACGGGGAGCTGTTTTTT
>TRBJ2-1|TRBD2|TRBV7-6|-
CASSSASGASSYNEQFF
TGTGCCAGCAGCTCGGCTAGCGGGGCTAGCTCCTACAATGAGCAGTTCTTC
>TRBJ2-7|TRBD1|TRBV5-4|-
CASSLGTGGTYEQYF
TGTGCCAGCAGCTTGGGGACAGGGGGCACCTACGAGCAGTACTTC
>TRBJ1-1|-|TRBV4-3|-
CASSQEVPQGAMKF
TGCGCCAGCAGCCAAGAAGTTCCCCAAGGGGCAATGAAATTT
>TRBJ2-3|-|TRBV13|-
CASSLSYRSTDTQYF
TGTGCCAGCAGCTTAAGCTACAGGAGCACAGATACGCAGTATTTT
>TRBJ2-3|TRBD2|TRBV4-1|-
CASSQEGLAGRTDTQYF
TGCGCCAGCAGCCAAGAGGGACTAGCGGGACGCACAGATACGCAGTATTTT
>TRBJ2-5|TRBD2|TRBV6-2/TRBV6-3|-
CASSYSSGRAQETQYF
TGTGCCAGCAGTTACTCTAGCGGGAGGGCCCAAGAGACCCAGTACTTC
>TRBJ2-7|-|TRBV9|-
CASSFHLSSYEQYF
TGTGCCAGCAGCTTCCACCTGAGCTCCTACGAGCAGTACTTC
>TRBJ2-1|-|TRBV7-8|-
CASSPIREHEQFF
TGTGCCAGCAGCCCAATTCGGGAGCATGAGCAGTTCTTC
>TRBJ2-3|-|TRBV6-5|-
CASRLLRVPTDTQYF
TGTGCCAGCAGATTACTCAGGGTCCCCACAGATACGCAGTATTTT
>TRBJ2-5|TRBD2|TRBV6-2/TRBV6-3|-
CASSYTSGSGETQYF
TGTGCCAGCAGTTACACTAGCGGGAGTGGAGAGACCCAGTACTTC
>TRBJ2-1|-|TRBV11-2|-
CASSLDWAGGGYNEQFF
TGTGCCAGCAGCTTAGATTGGGCAGGGGGAGGCTACAATGAGCAGTTCTTC
>TRBJ2-7|TRBD1|TRBV15|-
CATSRDLLGTGGIYEQYF
TGTGCCACCAGCAGAGATTTGTTGGGTACAGGGGGGATCTACGAGCAGTACTTC
>TRBJ1-5|TRBD1|TRBV15|-
CATSRGGTGNQPQHF
TGTGCCACCAGCAGAGGAGGGACAGGGAATCAGCCCCAGCATTTT
>TRBJ1-1|-|TRBV2|-
CASRMRARGTEAFF
TGTGCCAGCAGAATGAGGGCCCGGGGCACTGAAGCTTTCTTT
>TRBJ2-5|TRBD2|TRBV7-2|-
CASSGRTSGRVETQYF
TGTGCCAGCAGCGGCAGGACTAGCGGGAGGGTAGAGACCCAGTACTTC
>TRBJ2-5|-|TRBV21-1|-
CASSLREGRGQETQYF
TGTGCCAGCAGCCTCCGCGAGGGAAGAGGCCAAGAGACCCAGTACTTC
>TRBJ1-1|TRBD1|TRBV28|-
CASSPWTGGIEAFF
TGTGCCAGCAGTCCCTGGACAGGGGGCATAGAAGCTTTCTTT
>TRBJ2-1|TRBD2|TRBV11-3|once
CASSLESGRAKNEQFF
TGTGCCAGCAGCTTAGAGAGCGGGAGGGCCAAAAATGAGCAGTTCTTC
>TRBJ1-2|-|TRBV4-3|-
CASSRRTEDGYTF
TGCGCCAGCAGTCGCCGCACGGAGGATGGCTACACCTTC
>TRBJ2-1|TRBD2|TRBV5-6|-
CASSIRTSGMNEQFF
TGTGCCAGCAGCATACGGACTAGCGGGATGAATGAGCAGTTCTTC
>TRBJ1-2|-|TRBV18|few
CASSPDRAEPYGYTF
TGTGCCAGCTCACCAGACAGAGCTGAACCCTATGGCTACACCTTC
>TRBJ1-2|-|TRBV4-1|-
CASSQVQGLYGYTF
TGCGCCAGCAGCCAAGTTCAGGGCCTCTATGGCTACACCTTC
>TRBJ2-1|TRBD2|TRBV19|-
CASSRAGTSGYNEQFF
TGTGCCAGTAGTAGGGCCGGGACTAGCGGATACAATGAGCAGTTCTTC
>TRBJ1-5|-|TRBV2|once
CASSEGTGVRGDQPQHF
TGTGCCAGCAGTGAAGGGACTGGGGTCCGGGGGGATCAGCCCCAGCATTTT
>TRBJ2-1|TRBD2|TRBV11-1|-
CASSLEVAGVDEQFF
TGTGCCAGCAGCTTAGAGGTGGCGGGAGTAGATGAGCAGTTCTTC
>TRBJ2-3|-|TRBV9|-
CASSPRDFAGGTQYF
TGTGCCAGCAGCCCTCGGGACTTCGCTGGAGGTACGCAGTATTTT
>TRBJ1-1|TRBD1|TRBV5-1|-
CASSLQGGTEAFF
TGCGCCAGCAGCTTACAGGGGGGCACTGAAGCTTTCTTT
>TRBJ2-7|TRBD2|TRBV27|-
CASSLERGSYEQYF
TGTGCCAGCAGTTTGGAGCGGGGGTCCTACGAGCAGTACTTC
>TRBJ2-7|TRBD1|TRBV24-1|-
CATSDRNPGTGQYEQYF
TGTGCCACCAGTGACCGTAACCCCGGGACAGGGCAGTACGAGCAGTACTTC
>TRBJ2-7|TRBD2|TRBV19|-
CASSNGVGREHPYEQYF
TGTGCCAGTAGTAATGGCGTGGGGCGGGAGCATCCCTACGAGCAGTACTTC
>TRBJ2-7|-|TRBV11-3|-
CASSLEGSGNGEQYF
TGTGCCAGCAGCTTAGAAGGATCGGGAAACGGCGAGCAGTACTTC
>TRBJ2-1|TRBD2|TRBV5-8|-
CASIPVGSGYGEQFF
TGTGCCAGCATCCCGGTGGGTAGCGGGTACGGGGAGCAGTTCTTC
>TRBJ1-2|-|TRBV19|-
CASSIRDSNYGYTF
TGTGCCAGTAGTATACGGGACTCCAACTATGGCTACACCTTC
>TRBJ1-1|TRBD1|TRBV12-5|-
CASGGEGQGAAEAFF
TGTGCTAGTGGAGGTGAGGGACAGGGGGCGGCTGAAGCTTTCTTT
>TRBJ1-2|-|TRBV4-2|-
CASSQEAGINYGYTF
TGTGCCAGCAGCCAAGAGGCGGGGATAAACTATGGCTACACCTTC
>TRBJ1-4|-|TRBV27|-
CASRGGWAEKLFF
TGTGCCAGCAGAGGCGGGTGGGCTGAAAAACTGTTTTTT
>TRBJ1-1|-|TRBV27|few
CASSPTRMNTEAFF
TGTGCCAGCAGTCCAACTAGAATGAACACTGAAGCTTTCTTT
>TRBJ2-3|TRBD1|TRBV4-3|-
CASSQESGRGQDTQYF
TGCGCCAGCAGCCAAGAAAGCGGCAGGGGGCAAGATACGCAGTATTTT
>TRBJ2-1|-|TRBV9|-
CASSVGQESSYNEQFF
TGTGCCAGCAGCGTAGGACAGGAGAGCTCCTACAATGAGCAGTTCTTC
>TRBJ1-5|-|TRBV9|-
CASSASAGPRNQPQHF
TGTGCCAGCAGCGCGAGCGCGGGACCGAGGAATCAGCCCCAGCATTTT
>TRBJ2-7|TRBD1|TRBV15|-
CATSRVRGPYEQYF
TGTGCCACCAGCAGAGTCAGGGGGCCCTACGAGCAGTACTTC
>TRBJ2-5|TRBD1|TRBV5-8|-
CASSWDRDKETQYF
TGTGCCAGCAGCTGGGACAGGGACAAAGAGACCCAGTACTTC
>TRBJ1-1|TRBD1|TRBV5-6|-
CASSFGTGRRNTEAFF
TGTGCCAGCAGCTTCGGGACAGGGAGGCGGAACACTGAAGCTTTCTTT
>TRBJ2-5|TRBD1|TRBV18|-
CASSPNRGETQYF
TGTGCCAGCTCACCGAACAGGGGGGAGACCCAGTACTTC
>TRBJ1-1|-|TRBV18|few
CASSPAGGPVEAFF
TGTGCCAGCTCACCAGCGGGGGGACCCGTAGAAGCTTTCTTT
>TRBJ2-7|-|TRBV9|-
CASSPSGFYEQYF
TGTGCCAGCAGCCCAAGCGGTTTCTACGAGCAGTACTTC
>TRBJ2-1|-|TRBV10-1|-
CASSEGFSRGEFF
TGCGCCAGCAGTGAGGGGTTCTCACGCGGGGAGTTCTTC
>TRBJ2-3|TRBD2|TRBV4-1|once
CASSPRLAGVGDTQYF
TGCGCCAGCAGCCCCCGGCTAGCGGGAGTGGGAGATACGCAGTATTTT
>TRBJ1-2|TRBD1|TRBV15|once
CATSTDVGQGNGYTF
TGTGCCACCAGCACCGATGTGGGACAGGGAAATGGCTACACCTTC
>TRBJ1-2|-|TRBV29-1|-
CSVEAPLPRGGYTF
TGCAGCGTTGAAGCCCCCCTCCCCAGGGGTGGCTACACCTTC
>TRBJ2-7|TRBD2|TRBV9|-
CASSPGGYSPYEQYF
TGTGCCAGCAGCCCGGGGGGTTATAGTCCCTACGAGCAGTACTTC
>TRBJ1-1|-|TRBV3-1/TRBV3-2|few
CASSQDDSPNTEAFF
TGTGCCAGCAGCCAAGATGACAGTCCGAACACTGAAGCTTTCTTT
>TRBJ2-3|TRBD2|TRBV19|-
CASSIRTSVTDTQYF
TGTGCCAGTAGTATACGGACTAGCGTGACAGATACGCAGTATTTT
>TRBJ2-2|-|TRBV5-1|-
CASSLNRDTGELFF
TGCGCCAGCAGCTTAAACAGGGACACCGGGGAGCTGTTTTTT
>TRBJ2-1|TRBD2|TRBV9|-
CASSEGLAGGLGNEQFF
TGTGCCAGCAGCGAAGGACTAGCGGGAGGGCTGGGAAATGAGCAGTTCTTC
>TRBJ1-1|-|TRBV9|-
CASSGPPQATEAFF
TGTGCCAGCAGCGGACCCCCCCAGGCGACTGAAGCTTTCTTT
>TRBJ2-1|-|TRBV29-1|-
CSVRPDWPSYNEQFF
TGCAGCGTTAGGCCGGACTGGCCCTCCTACAATGAGCAGTTCTTC